Below are 16 T cell receptor beta chains sequenced from a single sample in a study of blood T cells in healthy people across ages. Alongside a J-beta primer mix, a sample-barcoded 5' primer served in a second PCR lasting roughly 6 to 12 cycles. TCRdb passed the 5' RACE reads through MiXCR, listing each CDR3 protein once. The sample carries 800,000 to 950,000 distinct CDR3 sequences, around 36% recorded once. Sequenced material: blood. The receptors originated from a man aged 18-30 years in good health.

The V and J genes are TRBV2 and TRBJ2-3, with D unclear. The CDR3 has 12 residues. Trimming pared 6 bases from V and 2 bases from J, leaving 6 bases between. Germline V gives CDR1 SNHLY, CDR2 FYNNEI. CDR3 sequence: CASRKATDTQYF. The CDR3 DNA follows: TGTGCCAGCAGAAAGGCCACAGATACGCAGTATTTT.

The rearrangement joins TRBV5-1 to TRBJ2-2; 8 bases map to TRBD1. Unmatched junction bases numbered 13, after V lost 4 bases and J lost 5 bases. The CDR3 runs 17 residues. Germline V lookup: CDR1 SGHRS, CDR2 YFSETQ. The chain's CDR3 is CASSPSLVTGGTGELFF. CDR3 sequence (DNA): TGCGCCAGCAGCCCCTCGCTCGTAACAGGGGGAACCGGGGAGCTGTTTTTT.

This clonotype was seen a few times. V is TRBV14 and J is TRBJ1-4, with D unclear. Trimming took off 0 bases at V and 7 bases at J, with 15 bases between the two ends. The CDR3 covers 16 residues. Germline values: CDR1 SGHDN, CDR2 FVKESK. CDR3 protein: CASSQDGFGYGEKLFF. The CDR3 nucleotides are TGTGCCAGCAGCCAAGATGGATTTGGTTATGGTGAAAAACTGTTTTTT.

This clonotype came up a few times. J is TRBJ2-2 and V is TRBV12-3 or TRBV12-4, with D possibly being TRBD1 (5 bases). The V and J ends lost 5 bases and 0 bases respectively, with 13 bases between them. CDR3 length: 16 residues. CDR3 DNA: TGTGCCAGCAGTCCCCGGACACCCCCGAACACCGGGGAGCTGTTTTTT. This encodes CASSPRTPPNTGELFF.

The chain joins TRBV7-2 to TRBJ2-1, with 10 bases fitting TRBD1. The J call is uncertain, as TRBJ2-7 better fits the DNA end. The length of the CDR3 is 16 residues. CDR1 is SGHTA, CDR2 FQGNSA, per germline. The CDR3 DNA is TGTGCCAGCAGCTTAGCGCGGGGACAGGGGTACAATGAGCAGTACTTC. This codes for CASSLARGQGYNEQYF.

This rearrangement joins TRBV12-3 or TRBV12-4 to TRBJ2-3; 8 nucleotides match TRBD2. V shed 1 base, J shed 5 bases, and the junction held 8 bases outside the gene matches. The CDR3 extends over 16 amino acids. CDR3 region: CASSLGSGAPQDTQYF. The CDR3 DNA reads as TGTGCCAGCAGTTTAGGTAGCGGGGCTCCCCAAGATACGCAGTATTTT.

J is TRBJ1-1 and V is TRBV7-2; D possibly corresponds to TRBD1 (6 bases). V was clipped by 5 bases and J by 3 bases, with 19 bases between them. Per germline, CDR1 SGHTA and CDR2 FQGNSA. The CDR3 extends over 16 amino acids. CDR3 in amino acids: CASSLGGGHRDTEAFF. As DNA, the CDR3 is TGTGCCAGCAGCCTAGGGGGAGGGCACAGGGACACTGAAGCTTTCTTT.

The chain has TRBV12-3 or TRBV12-4 and TRBJ2-1; D is unclear. This CDR3 has 16 residues. Trimming stripped 9 bases from V and 0 bases from J, with 18 bases between. CDR3 nucleotide sequence: TGTGCCAGTCGCAACCGGCTAACACCCTCCTACAATGAGCAGTTCTTC. It is translated as CASRNRLTPSYNEQFF.

In the case of this clonotype: One end of the junction does not line up with germline, which may come from a read error. The chain uses TRBV12-3 or TRBV12-4 and TRBJ2-3; perhaps TRBD1 as D (5 bases). The CDR3 runs to 15 residues. CDR3 DNA sequence: TGTGCCAACAGTTTTCAGGACATCTTCACAGATACGCAGTATTTT. The encoded protein is CANSFQDIFTDTQYF.

This clonotype was detected only a few times. The genes are TRBV29-1 and TRBJ1-2; 7 nucleotides match TRBD1. CDR3 length equals 12 residues. Germline V gene lookup returns CDR1 SQVTM and CDR2 ANQGSEA. V gave up 3 bases and J gave up 8 bases; unmatched junction bases: 6. The DNA for the CDR3 is TGCAGCGTTGAGGAGGGGGCTCAAGGCTACACCTTC. Translating gives CSVEEGAQGYTF.

This clonotype was counted at least ten times. The chain recombines TRBV7-2 with TRBJ1-2; a possible D gene is TRBD1 (5 bases). Per germline, CDR1 SGHTA and CDR2 FQGNSA. CDR3 size: 15 residues. V was cut by 5 bases and J by 5 bases, with 18 bases left in between. This CDR3 is CASSPSGGPGYGYTF. The CDR3, as DNA: TGTGCCAGCAGCCCTAGTGGGGGTCCAGGGTATGGCTACACCTTC.

This clonotype has just one count. The chain carries TRBV11-2 and TRBJ2-1; D may be TRBD1 or TRBD2 (5 bases each). CDR1 and CDR2 (germline): SGHAT, FQNNGV. With 1 base removed from V and 10 bases from J, the gap between germline ends came to 20 bases. This CDR3 contains 16 residues. The CDR3 nucleotides are TGTGCCAGCAGCTTAGTAGGGGACGGGGCCTTCTACGAGCAGTTCTTC. Translating gives CASSLVGDGAFYEQFF.

The chain carries TRBV7-8 and TRBJ2-1; 10 bases are shared with TRBD2. The CDR3 has 16 residues. The germline CDR1 and CDR2 sequences are SGHVS and FQNEAQ. V lost 3 bases, J lost 4 bases, and 6 bases stayed unmatched. DNA of the CDR3: TGTGCCAGCAGCTTTAGACTAGCGGGTATTTACAATGAGCAGTTCTTC. Protein: CASSFRLAGIYNEQFF.

The chain uses TRBV5-1 and TRBJ2-5; tentative D call: TRBD1 (7 bases). Germline assignment: CDR1 SGHRS and CDR2 YFSETQ. CDR3 length: 16 amino acids. Between the trimmed V and J ends, which lost 0 bases and 5 bases, there was a span of 17 bases. CDR3: CASSLGPGGSQETQYF. DNA of the CDR3: TGCGCCAGCAGCTTGGGACCAGGGGGGAGTCAGGAGACCCAGTACTTC.

The chain combines TRBV5-1 with TRBJ1-1, with D possibly being TRBD1 (5 bases). The V gene lost 6 bases and the J gene lost 1 base, with 16 bases spanning the gap. This CDR3 has 15 residues. CDR1 and CDR2 from the germline V gene are SGHRS and YFSETQ. CDR3 loop: CASKLSGYGNTEAFF. In DNA, the CDR3 is TGCGCCAGCAAGTTATCAGGGTACGGGAACACTGAAGCTTTCTTT.

The V gene is TRBV20-1, the J gene TRBJ2-1; 10 bases are a match to TRBD2. The CDR3 has 17 amino acids. V dropped 6 bases and J dropped 7; count of bases not matched to a gene: 18. Germline CDR1 is DFQATT and CDR2 is SNEGSKA (reference sequence). The CDR3 DNA reads as TGCAGTGCCCGCCGGATCCTAGCGGGAGAAAATTCTAATGAGCAGTTCTTC. This sequence encodes CSARRILAGENSNEQFF.